Each of the 2 T cell receptor beta chains below was sequenced from the same sample in a study of monozygotic twins with inflammatory bowel disease (dated by TCRdb to 2018 to 2020). The library relied on 5' RACE. The sequencing machine was an Illumina HiSeq 2500. Following TCRdb reprocessing, every CDR3 protein sequence forms one entry, and DNA is not provided. The sample's table covers some 170,000 distinct CDR3 sequences. The top ten clonotypes cover 2.4% of the sample. The sequenced sample consisted of blood. These receptor sequences come from a human donor with ulcerative colitis or Crohn's disease, or a healthy co-twin of an affected twin (not recorded which).

The chain combines TRBV28 with TRBJ1-1. The CDR3 spans 14 residues. CDR1 is MDHEN, CDR2 SYDVKM, per germline. The CDR3 protein is CASRLSLMNTEAFF.

The rearrangement links TRBV29-1 to TRBJ2-3; checking the TCRdb D call of TRBD2 is not possible without DNA. The CDR3 sequence is 15 residues long. CDR1 is SQVTM, CDR2 ANQGSEA, per germline. The CDR3 is CSVERVSGGPDTQYF.